The T cell receptor beta chain described here comes from a study of human T cells and chemical hapten exposure (dated by TCRdb to 2020 to 2022). Broadly, across the study: For sensitization, 2% DPC in acetone was applied to a 2 cm by 2 cm area of upper inner arm skin. Patients additionally received weekly therapeutic DPC doses to the scalp throughout the roughly 23-week study period. Patch testing on the upper back used Finn chambers containing 0.01% DPC, with scoring done after 6 days according to International Contact Dermatitis Research Group standards. Alopecia areata with under or over 50% scalp involvement, alopecia totalis and alopecia universalis were represented in the patient cohort, which was mostly female. Libraries were pooled for sequencing, and per-sample TCR yields varied mainly because of small differences in library volumes within the pool. This study followed changes in the peripheral blood TCR repertoire in vivo during primary and secondary sensitization of alopecia patients to the hapten diphenylcyclopropenone (DPC). Blood samples were taken from patients before sensitization (week 0) and at 2, 6 and about 24 weeks after DPC sensitization. Blood for TCR sequencing was provided by twenty-nine alopecia patients at one to four time points (pre-sensitization, 2, 6 and 24 weeks). Both TCR alpha and TCR beta chains were sequenced from each blood RNA sample.

Reading the label with the study, this specimen's time point is: patch test 1, 2 weeks after DPC sensitization. This sample's treatment or condition label indicates: therapeutic diphenylcyclopropenone sensitization with weekly scalp DPC. Unfractionated whole blood was collected in Tempus Blood RNA tubes, and total RNA was extracted from that blood. At each patch-test visit, blood was drawn before the patch test was applied. Patients were considered eligible if aged 18 to 70, diagnosed with alopecia and deemed suitable for DPC therapy, and patients were excluded if pregnant. This clonotype was observed many times. The antigen it binds to is not known. The input lacks base qualities; no much larger clone sits a single base away. What the research found in general, with its limitations: Alopecia, a presumed autoimmune disease, was present in all patients, so the immune response of the patients might differ from that of healthy individuals. Repeated subsampling changed both the strength of the expansion versus patch-test correlation and the threshold at which that correlation became significant. DPC sensitization did not change the number of TCRs with a frequency above 1 in 1000, and there was no evidence of changes in global repertoire structure. Patch test score correlated positively with the number of PT1 expanded TCRs, reaching significance at thresholds 8, 16 and 32 but not at 4. Expanded TCRs formed significantly more large CDR3 similarity clusters than pre-sensitization or healthy control sets, consistent with antigen-driven responses.

The method behind the library was RACE. Data came from a NextSeq 500. Library preparation attached unique molecular identifiers to individual cDNA molecules for quantitative, reproducible TCR counting. The study's processing was this. Samples had a median of roughly 98,000 TCRs, with a range from roughly 20,000 to 690,600. The Decombinator software suite was used to annotate V, J and CDR3 in the TCR reads. For PS versus PT1 abundance plots, all samples were subsampled to the same number of TCRs (28,000). Expanded TCRs were defined as absent before sensitization and observed at least eight times at the 2-week time point. Clones were called with MiXCR by TCRdb after fastp trimmed the public reads at Q25, and only in-frame beta chains were retained. Records with the same CDR3 protein are collapsed into one entry carrying the most frequent genes and DNA. V and J calls and clone size were set by TCRdb, not the authors. Across this sample there are about 41,000 distinct CDR3 sequences, with 4% seen only once. The top ten hold about 24% of the sample.

Trimming at the junction amounts to 5 bases on V and 2 bases on J, and the germline ends lie 13 bases apart. The germline V gene encodes CDR1 MNHEY and CDR2 SMNVEV (reference sequence). Taken from cysteine to phenylalanine, the CDR3 has 14 residues. The kept DNA is CDR3 alone, 42 bases in frame from the first base. The input for sequencing was whole blood, taken in connection with sensitization to the hapten diphenylcyclopropenone (DPC). The origin of this receptor is a man aged 50-60 years with alopecia areata. Some clones in this sample may be carry-over from other donors' samples. The chain links TRBV27 with TRBJ2-7, and TRBD1 may be the D gene, going by 5 matching bases. The nucleotide sequence is given as TGTGCCAGCAGTCCGCTGACAGAGACCTACGAGCAGTACTTC. It specifies CASSPLTETYEQYF.